The following is a T cell receptor (beta chain) sequence with its context. The sample belongs to a study of blood T cell repertoires in COVID-19. Sequenced by immunoSEQ multiplex PCR; TCRdb stores in-frame clones only, minus some. Found here are about 84,000 clones, 70% to 80% of them singletons; the top ten hold 5.7%. The CDR3 spans 15 residues. Germline CDR1 reads SGHKS; CDR2 reads YYEKEE (reference sequence). Trimming removed 0 bases at V and 8 bases at J, with 17 bases between. Input material: peripheral blood. The V gene is TRBV5-5, the J gene TRBJ1-2; possibly TRBD1 for D (5 bases). This clonotype was obtained from a man over 45 with active or convalescent COVID-19. CDR3 in amino acids: CASSLDRTLLGGYTF. The CDR3 DNA reads as TGTGCCAGCAGCTTGGACCGGACATTATTGGGAGGCTACACCTTC. The variable domain in full, completed from reference TRBV5-5 and TRBJ1-2, reads DAGVTQSPTHLIKTRGQQVTLRCSPISGHKSVSWYQQVLGQGPQFIFQYYEKEERGRGNFPDRFSARQFPNYSSELNVNALLLGDSALYLCASSLDRTLLGGYTFGSGTRLTVV.